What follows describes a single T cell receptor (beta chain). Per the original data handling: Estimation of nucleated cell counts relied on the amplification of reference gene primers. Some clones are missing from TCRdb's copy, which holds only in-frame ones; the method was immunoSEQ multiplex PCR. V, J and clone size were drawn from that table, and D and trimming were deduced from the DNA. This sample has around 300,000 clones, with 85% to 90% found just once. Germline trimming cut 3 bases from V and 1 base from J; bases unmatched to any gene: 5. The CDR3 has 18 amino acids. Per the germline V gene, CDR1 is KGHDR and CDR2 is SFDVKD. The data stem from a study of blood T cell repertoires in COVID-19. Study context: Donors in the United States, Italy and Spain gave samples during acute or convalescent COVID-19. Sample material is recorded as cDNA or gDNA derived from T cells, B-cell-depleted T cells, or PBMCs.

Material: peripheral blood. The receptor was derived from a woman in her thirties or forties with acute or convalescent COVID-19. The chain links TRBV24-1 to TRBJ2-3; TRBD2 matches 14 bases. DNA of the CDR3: TGTGCCACCAGTGATCAAACGGGACTAGCGGGGGGCACAGATACGCAGTATTTT. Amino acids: CATSDQTGLAGGTDTQYF.